The clone carrying this T cell receptor (beta chain) was recorded once. This entry belongs to a study of blood T cell repertoires in COVID-19. Whole-study context: PBMCs, B-cell-depleted T cells, or T cells were the source of the cDNA or gDNA that made up the material.

The repertoire was sequenced with immunoSEQ multiplex PCR; TCRdb's copy has only in-frame clones and lacks some. The data hold about 280,000 clones, with about 85% observed a single time. Across about two dozen US areas, participants ranged in age from roughly 18 to 89 years. The CDR3 is 15 residues long. Germline values: CDR1 SGHTA, CDR2 FQGNSA. V trimming: 1 base; J trimming: 7 bases; junction bases outside the gene matches: 8. The V gene is TRBV7-2, the J gene TRBJ1-2; 8 bases are a match to TRBD1. Sequenced: PBMCs or T cells enriched from blood (not recorded which). This TCR was recovered from a woman in her forties or fifties who had recovered from COVID-19. The chain's CDR3 is CASSLDGQGFFGYTF. The CDR3 coding sequence is TGTGCCAGCAGCTTAGACGGACAGGGCTTTTTTGGCTACACCTTC.